This TCR beta chain derives from a study of blood T cell repertoires in COVID-19. At the level of the study: Material from acute and convalescent COVID-19 was sourced from the United States, Italy and Spain. PBMCs, B-cell-depleted T cells, or T cells were the source of the cDNA or gDNA that made up the material.

The sample holds one count of this clone. Original data processing: Scientists estimated how many nucleated cells there were by amplifying reference gene primers. Here immunoSEQ multiplex PCR was the method, and the copy in TCRdb shows in-frame clones only, minus some. The D gene and trimming were derived from the DNA, and the V and J assignments and clone size from that table. Of 300,000 to 350,000 clones in the sample, 90% were seen once. A Seattle source enrolled patients during active infection and followed them longitudinally. The J segment lost 9 bases and the V segment lost 4 bases, leaving 3 bases of the junction unmatched. The CDR3 has 14 amino acids. Germline CDR1 is MNHEY and CDR2 is SVGEGT.

The chain is built from TRBV6-2 or TRBV6-3 and TRBJ2-1; 13 bases match TRBD2. The specimen was peripheral blood. The receptor's source is a middle-aged woman with COVID-19, enrolled during active disease. In nucleotides, the CDR3 is TGTGCCAGCAGTTCCGGACTAGCGGGAGTTGAGCAGTTCTTC. This encodes CASSSGLAGVEQFF.